Each of the 9 T cell receptor beta chains below was sequenced from the same sample in a study of T cells in women clearing cervical HPV infection. Assay used: immunoSEQ multiplex PCR; TCRdb lists only in-frame clones, some missing. This listing includes some 20,000 clones. Material: blood buffy coat. The source is a woman aged 18-70 years with a cervical HPV16 infection that either progressed to CIN3+ or cleared (not recorded which).

Concerning this clone itself: The read terminates 3 residues before the CDR3 end, so the remaining end is supplied by the germline J gene. V and J are TRBV6-2 or TRBV6-3 and TRBJ2-7, with 9 bases fitting TRBD1. With V trimmed by 6 bases and J by 4 bases, 13 bases remained unmatched. This CDR3 has 16 residues. Germline CDR1 and CDR2: MNHEY and SVGEGT. This CDR3 reads CASSSTPGQGRYEQYF. CDR3 DNA (partial): TGTGCCAGCAGCTCTACTCCCGGACAGGGGCGATACGAG.

Notes on this clone: The read ends 3 residues early relative to the CDR3; the germline J gene fills the gap. The chain couples TRBV7-3 to TRBJ2-3; 8 bases fit TRBD2. The ends lost 0 bases at V and 0 bases at J; junction bases unmatched: 2. Germline-derived CDR1 and CDR2 are SGHTA and FQGTGA. The CDR3 has 16 residues. CDR3 region: CASSLTAGGSTDTQYF. The part of the CDR3 DNA that was read is TGTGCCAGCAGCTTAACGGCGGGGGGAAGCACAGATACG.

As regards this clone: The read gets to within 3 residues of the CDR3 end, and the germline J gene fills in the rest. The V call is TRBV7-9, the J call TRBJ1-2; unclear D gene. The CDR3 contains 15 residues. CDR1 SEHNR and CDR2 FQNEAQ come from the germline V gene (reference sequence). The DNA read from the CDR3 is TGTGCCAGCAGCTTGCCGGAGTTAGCCAAAAACATC. Translated, it gives CASSLPELAKNI. The whole CDR3 sequence is CASSLPELAKNIYTF.

On this clone itself: The CDR3 end lies 3 residues beyond the end of the read and is filled in from the germline J gene. V is TRBV20-1 and J is TRBJ2-4; a weak D match, TRBD1 (7 bases). The length of the CDR3 is 14 residues. V was cut by 3 bases and J by 1 base, with 10 bases left in between. Germline V gene sequence: CDR1 DFQATT, CDR2 SNEGSKA (reference sequence). The CDR3 bases that were read are TGCAGTGCTAGTCCAGGGGGGGCCAAAAACATT. Translation gives CSASPGGAKNI. The entire CDR3 reads CSASPGGAKNIQYF.

Details on this clone: With the read ending 3 residues before the CDR3 end, the germline J gene is used to fill in that end. The chain recombines TRBV5-1 with TRBJ2-1, with D uncertain. CDR1 is SGHRS and CDR2 is YFSETQ in the germline V gene. The CDR3 has 12 amino acids. V lost 3 bases to trimming and J lost 7 bases, with 8 bases between them. The CDR3 is CASSYVENEQFF. The CDR3 bases that were read are TGCGCCAGCAGCTACGTAGAGAATGAG. Filled out from reference TRBV5-1 and TRBJ2-1, the complete variable domain reads KAGVTQTPRYLIKTRGQQVTLSCSPISGHRSVSWYQQTPGQGLQFLFEYFSETQRNKGNFPGRFSGRQFSNSRSEMNVSTLELGDSALYLCASSYVENEQFFGPGTRLTVL.

Regarding this clone: The CDR3 end lies 3 residues beyond the end of the read and is filled in from the germline J gene. This chain links TRBV7-7 with TRBJ2-3; 9 bases align to TRBD1. The germline CDR1 and CDR2 sequences are SSHAT and FNYEAQ (reference sequence). The CDR3 extends over 16 amino acids. The CDR3 bases that were read are TGTGCCAGCAGCCGGACAGGGGCCCTGTACCAAGAGACG. Translating it yields CASSRTGALYQET. The CDR3 in its entirety is CASSRTGALYQETQYF.

As concerns this clone: The sequence runs out 3 residues before the end of the CDR3; the remainder is reconstructed from the germline J gene. The chain has TRBV19 and TRBJ1-2; D call uncertain. CDR1 is LNHDA and CDR2 is SQIVND in the germline V gene (reference sequence). CDR3 length equals 16 residues. V was shortened by 5 bases and J by 4 bases, with 20 bases between the two germline ends. The CDR3 sequence: CASSEYPGVPLYGYTF. The sequenced part of the CDR3 DNA is TGTGCCAGTAGTGAATACCCAGGCGTGCCCCTCTATGGC. The variable domain in full, completed from reference TRBV19 and TRBJ1-2, reads DGGITQSPKYLFRKEGQNVTLSCEQNLNHDAMYWYRQDPGQGLRLIYYSQIVNDFQKGDIAEGYSVSREKKESFPLTVTSAQKNPTAFYLCASSEYPGVPLYGYTFGSGTRLTVV.

Concerning this clone: From the germline J gene comes the end of the CDR3, since the read stops 3 residues before it. The rearrangement uses TRBV6-2 or TRBV6-3 and TRBJ1-3; TRBD1 aligns across 7 bases. CDR1 and CDR2 (germline): MNHEY, SVGEGT. This CDR3 contains 14 residues. The ends lost 6 bases at V and 0 bases at J; junction bases unmatched: 2. The CDR3 DNA, read in part, is TGTGCCAGCAGGTCAGGGGGCTCTGGAAACACC. Its translation is CASRSGGSGNT. The whole CDR3 reads CASRSGGSGNTIYF.

Partial CDR3 DNA: TGTGCCAGCAGCTTATTAGACGAG. Translating it yields CASSLLDE. The whole CDR3 sequence reads CASSLLDEQYF. This chain connects TRBV7-9 to TRBJ2-7, with D unclear. The read comes to an end 3 residues before the CDR3 does, leaving the germline J gene to fill in the end. The CDR3 runs to 11 residues. CDR1 and CDR2 from the germline V gene are SEHNR and FQNEAQ (reference sequence). V lost 2 bases to trimming and J lost 5 bases, with 4 bases between them. The full variable domain, its missing parts supplied by reference TRBV7-9 and TRBJ2-7, is DTGVSQNPRHKITKRGQNVTFRCDPISEHNRLYWYRQTLGQGPEFLTYFQNEAQLEKSRLLSDRFSAERPKGSFSTLEIQRTEQGDSAMYLCASSLLDEQYFGPGTRLTVT.